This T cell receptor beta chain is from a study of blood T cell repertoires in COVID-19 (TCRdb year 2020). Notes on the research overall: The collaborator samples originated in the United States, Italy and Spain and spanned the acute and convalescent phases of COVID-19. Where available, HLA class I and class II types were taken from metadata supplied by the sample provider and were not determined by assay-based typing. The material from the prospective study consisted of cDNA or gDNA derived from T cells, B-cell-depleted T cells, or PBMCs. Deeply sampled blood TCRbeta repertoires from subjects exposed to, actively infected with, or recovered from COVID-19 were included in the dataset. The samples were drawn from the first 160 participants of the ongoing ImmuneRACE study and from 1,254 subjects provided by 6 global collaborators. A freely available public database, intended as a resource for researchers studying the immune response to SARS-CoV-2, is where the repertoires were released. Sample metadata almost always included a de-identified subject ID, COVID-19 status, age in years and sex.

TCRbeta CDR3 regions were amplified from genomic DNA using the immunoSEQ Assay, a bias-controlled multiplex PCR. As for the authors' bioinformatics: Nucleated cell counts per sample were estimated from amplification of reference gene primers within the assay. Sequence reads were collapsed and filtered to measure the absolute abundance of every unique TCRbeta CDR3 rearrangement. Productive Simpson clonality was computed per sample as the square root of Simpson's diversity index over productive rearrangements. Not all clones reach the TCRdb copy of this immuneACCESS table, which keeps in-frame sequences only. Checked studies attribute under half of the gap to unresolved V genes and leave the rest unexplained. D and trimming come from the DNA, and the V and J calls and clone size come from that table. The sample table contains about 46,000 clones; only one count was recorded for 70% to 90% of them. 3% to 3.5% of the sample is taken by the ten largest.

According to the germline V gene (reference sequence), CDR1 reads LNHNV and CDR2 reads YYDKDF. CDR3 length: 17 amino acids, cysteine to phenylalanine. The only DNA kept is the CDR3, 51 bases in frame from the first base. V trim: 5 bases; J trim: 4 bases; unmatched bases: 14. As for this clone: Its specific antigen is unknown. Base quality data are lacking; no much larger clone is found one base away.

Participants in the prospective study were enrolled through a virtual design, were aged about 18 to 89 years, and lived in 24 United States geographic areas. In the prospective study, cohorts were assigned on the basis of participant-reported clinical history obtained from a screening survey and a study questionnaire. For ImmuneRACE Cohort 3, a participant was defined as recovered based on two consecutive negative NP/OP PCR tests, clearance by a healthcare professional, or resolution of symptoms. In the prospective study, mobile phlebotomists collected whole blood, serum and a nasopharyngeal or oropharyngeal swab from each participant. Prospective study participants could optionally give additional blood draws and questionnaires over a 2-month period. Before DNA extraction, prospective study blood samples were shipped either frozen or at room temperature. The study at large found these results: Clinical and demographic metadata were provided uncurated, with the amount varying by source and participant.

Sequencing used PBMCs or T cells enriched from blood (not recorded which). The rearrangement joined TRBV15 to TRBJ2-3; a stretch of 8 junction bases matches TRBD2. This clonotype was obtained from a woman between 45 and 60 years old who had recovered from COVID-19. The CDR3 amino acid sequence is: CATSRPWSGSGADTQYF. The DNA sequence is TGTGCCACCAGCCGGCCGTGGAGCGGGAGTGGGGCAGATACGCAGTATTTT.